Reported below is one T cell receptor (beta chain). Its specificity is unknown. Amplified TCR beta CDR3 regions derived from RNA transcripts. The HTBI primer set served for first-round RT-PCR of the TCR CDR3. Each CDR3 protein is one row after TCRdb ran MiXCR on the multiplex PCR reads. The sample has about 360,000 distinct CDR3 sequences; approximately 19% are singletons. The trim removed 8 bases at V and 4 bases at J, leaving 12 bases unmatched. Germline V lookup: CDR1 MDHEN, CDR2 SYDVKM. CDR3 length equals 16 residues. The data were taken from a study of T cells in Graves' hyperthyroidism and ophthalmopathy. Study findings and constraints: It was a median around 6 months before onset that the model predicted ophthalmopathy.

The clonotype originates from a woman aged 18-29 years with Graves' hyperthyroidism. V usage is TRBV28 and J usage is TRBJ1-5, with 9 nucleotides matching TRBD1. Material for sequencing was blood. The DNA of the CDR3 is TGTGCCAGCTATAGACTGGGACAGGGAGCGAATCAGCCCCAGCATTTT. Translation gives CASYRLGQGANQPQHF.